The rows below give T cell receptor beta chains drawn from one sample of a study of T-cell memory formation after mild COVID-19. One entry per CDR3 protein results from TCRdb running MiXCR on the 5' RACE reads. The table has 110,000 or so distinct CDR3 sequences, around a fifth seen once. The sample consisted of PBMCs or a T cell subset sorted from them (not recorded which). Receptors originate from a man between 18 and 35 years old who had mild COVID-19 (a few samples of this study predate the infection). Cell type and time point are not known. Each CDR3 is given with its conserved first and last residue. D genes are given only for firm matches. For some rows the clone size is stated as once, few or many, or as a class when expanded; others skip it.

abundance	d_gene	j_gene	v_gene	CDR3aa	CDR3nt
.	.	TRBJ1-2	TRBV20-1	CSARDTSRGYGYTF	TGCAGTGCTAGAGATACCTCTCGAGGCTATGGCTACACCTTC
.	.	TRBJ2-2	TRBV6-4	CASRVTGFDGELFF	TGTGCCAGCAGAGTCACAGGTTTCGACGGGGAGCTGTTTTTT
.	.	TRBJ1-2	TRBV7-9	CASSLGTGLYGYTF	TGTGCCAGCAGCTTAGGGACGGGGCTCTATGGCTACACCTTC
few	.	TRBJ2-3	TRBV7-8	CASSSPPGATDTQYF	TGTGCCAGCAGCTCTCCCCCGGGGGCCACAGATACGCAGTATTTT
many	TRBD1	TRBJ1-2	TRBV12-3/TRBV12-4	CASSSGQANYGYTF	TGTGCCAGCAGTTCGGGACAGGCAAACTATGGCTACACCTTC
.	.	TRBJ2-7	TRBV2	CASSDTSGAEQYF	TGTGCCAGCAGTGACACTTCGGGGGCCGAGCAGTACTTC
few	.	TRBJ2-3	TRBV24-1	CATSDYGYSVFTDTQYF	TGTGCCACCAGTGATTACGGGTACTCGGTATTCACAGATACGCAGTATTTT
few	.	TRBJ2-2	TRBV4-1	CASSQPASTGELFF	TGCGCCAGCAGCCAACCTGCAAGCACCGGGGAGCTGTTTTTT
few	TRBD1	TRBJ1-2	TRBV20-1	CSASGQGDGGYTF	TGCAGTGCTAGCGGGCAGGGGGATGGTGGCTACACCTTC
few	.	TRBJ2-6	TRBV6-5	CASSSNNVLTF	TGTGCCAGCAGCTCAAACAACGTCCTGACTTTC
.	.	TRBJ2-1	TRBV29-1	CSARTGGANEQFF	TGCAGCGCGCGCACAGGGGGGGCCAATGAGCAGTTCTTC
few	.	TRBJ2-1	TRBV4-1	CASSQSGLVF	TGCGCCAGCAGCCAAAGCGGACTTGTCTTC
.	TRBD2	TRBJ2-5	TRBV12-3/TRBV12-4	CASGYGGARETQYF	TGTGCCAGCGGCTACGGGGGGGCCCGCGAGACCCAGTACTTC
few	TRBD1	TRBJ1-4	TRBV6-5	CASSYTGTGETLGEKLFF	TGTGCCAGCAGTTACACTGGGACAGGGGAAACCCTGGGGGAAAAACTGTTTTTT
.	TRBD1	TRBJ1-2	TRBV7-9	CASSFAPITTGVKGYTF	TGTGCCAGCAGCTTCGCGCCTATAACGACAGGGGTGAAAGGCTACACCTTC
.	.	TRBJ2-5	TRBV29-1	CSVDSGDQETQYF	TGCAGCGTTGACTCGGGCGACCAAGAGACCCAGTACTTC
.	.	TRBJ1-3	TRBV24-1	CATSDLGCLTGNTIYF	TGTGCCACCAGTGATCTCGGCTGCCTCACTGGAAACACCATATATTTT
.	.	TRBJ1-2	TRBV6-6	CASSYSLDIYNYGYTF	TGTGCCAGCAGTTACTCGTTGGACATCTATAACTATGGCTACACCTTC
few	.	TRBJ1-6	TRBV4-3	CASSPTLGEPRSPLHF	TGCGCCAGCAGCCCTACCCTAGGGGAGCCTCGGTCACCCCTCCACTTT
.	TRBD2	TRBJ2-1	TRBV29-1	CSVDWVAGEDNEQFF	TGCAGCGTTGATTGGGTAGCGGGAGAAGACAATGAGCAGTTCTTC
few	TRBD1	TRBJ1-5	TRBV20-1	CSAGQGASNQPQHF	TGCAGTGCCGGACAGGGGGCCAGCAATCAGCCCCAGCATTTT
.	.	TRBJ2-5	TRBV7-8	CASRNREGAKETQYF	TGTGCCAGCAGAAACCGGGAGGGGGCGAAAGAGACCCAGTACTTC
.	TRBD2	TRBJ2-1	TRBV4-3	CASSPRLGTSGYNEQFF	TGCGCCAGCAGCCCGCGGCTGGGGACTAGCGGGTACAATGAGCAGTTCTTC
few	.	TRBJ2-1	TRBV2	CASSVGGPYNEQFF	TGTGCCAGCAGTGTTGGAGGGCCCTACAATGAGCAGTTCTTC
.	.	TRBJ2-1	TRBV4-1	CASSHAGGYNEQFF	TGCGCCAGCAGCCACGCAGGGGGGTACAATGAGCAGTTCTTC
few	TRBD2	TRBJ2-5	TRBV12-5	CASGLSSGGFETQYF	TGTGCTAGTGGTTTGTCTAGCGGGGGGTTTGAGACCCAGTACTTC
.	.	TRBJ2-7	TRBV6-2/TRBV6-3	CASSYRIGTGGFSYEQYF	TGTGCCAGCAGCTACCGGATCGGGACTGGGGGTTTCTCCTACGAGCAGTACTTC
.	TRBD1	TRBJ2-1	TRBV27	CASSLGTARLLF	TGTGCCAGCAGTCTCGGGACAGCCCGTCTCCTCTTC
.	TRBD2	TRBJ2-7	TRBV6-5	CASSYSAGGSTRLEYF	TGTGCCAGCAGTTACTCGGCGGGCGGGAGTACTCGGTTGGAGTACTTC
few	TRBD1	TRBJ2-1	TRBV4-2	CASSQDGDEQGARNEQFF	TGTGCCAGCAGCCAAGACGGGGATGAACAGGGGGCACGGAATGAGCAGTTCTTC
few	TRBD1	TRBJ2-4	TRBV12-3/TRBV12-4	CASSTGTGRRLAKNIQYF	TGTGCCAGCAGCACCGGGACAGGGAGAAGGTTAGCCAAAAACATTCAGTACTTC
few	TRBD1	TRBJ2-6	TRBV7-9	CASGQGVGANVLTF	TGTGCCAGCGGCCAGGGGGTCGGGGCCAACGTCCTGACTTTC
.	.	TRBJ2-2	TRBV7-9	CASSVTGELFF	TGTGCCAGCAGCGTTACCGGGGAGCTGTTTTTT
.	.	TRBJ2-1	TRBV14	CASSQEDRGPVGNEQFF	TGTGCCAGCAGCCAAGAAGATCGGGGCCCTGTGGGCAATGAGCAGTTCTTC
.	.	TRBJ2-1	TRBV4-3	CASSQDLGGVTGNEQFF	TGCGCCAGCAGCCAAGATTTAGGGGGGGTGACTGGAAATGAGCAGTTCTTC
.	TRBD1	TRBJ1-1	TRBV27	CASSLLTGEEAFF	TGTGCCAGCAGTTTATTAACAGGGGAGGAAGCTTTCTTT
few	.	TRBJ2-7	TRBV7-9	CASSPGRGEQYF	TGTGCCAGCAGCCCCGGACGGGGAGAGCAGTACTTC
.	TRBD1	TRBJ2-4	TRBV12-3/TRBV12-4	CASSVQGDIQYF	TGTGCCAGCAGTGTCCAGGGGGACATTCAGTACTTC
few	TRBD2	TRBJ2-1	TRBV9	CASSLGTSGGSYNEQFF	TGTGCCAGCAGCCTCGGGACTAGCGGGGGGAGCTACAATGAGCAGTTCTTC
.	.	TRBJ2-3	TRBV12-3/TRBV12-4	CASSLGQNTDTQYF	TGTGCCAGCAGTTTAGGCCAGAACACAGATACGCAGTATTTT
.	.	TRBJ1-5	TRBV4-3	CASSHRPVKNQPQHF	TGCGCCAGCAGCCACCGTCCGGTCAAGAATCAGCCCCAGCATTTT
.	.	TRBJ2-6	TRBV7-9	CASSLVVGAGANVLTF	TGTGCCAGCAGCTTAGTAGTAGGGGCTGGGGCCAACGTCCTGACTTTC
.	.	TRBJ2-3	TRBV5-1	CASSLVASTDTQYF	TGCGCCAGCAGCTTGGTTGCGAGCACAGATACGCAGTATTTT
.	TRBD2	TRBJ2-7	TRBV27	CASSLLASGHYEQYF	TGTGCCAGCAGTTTGTTGGCTAGCGGGCACTACGAGCAGTACTTC
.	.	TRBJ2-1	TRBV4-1	CASSGGLNEQFF	TGCGCCAGCAGCGGGGGTCTCAATGAGCAGTTCTTC